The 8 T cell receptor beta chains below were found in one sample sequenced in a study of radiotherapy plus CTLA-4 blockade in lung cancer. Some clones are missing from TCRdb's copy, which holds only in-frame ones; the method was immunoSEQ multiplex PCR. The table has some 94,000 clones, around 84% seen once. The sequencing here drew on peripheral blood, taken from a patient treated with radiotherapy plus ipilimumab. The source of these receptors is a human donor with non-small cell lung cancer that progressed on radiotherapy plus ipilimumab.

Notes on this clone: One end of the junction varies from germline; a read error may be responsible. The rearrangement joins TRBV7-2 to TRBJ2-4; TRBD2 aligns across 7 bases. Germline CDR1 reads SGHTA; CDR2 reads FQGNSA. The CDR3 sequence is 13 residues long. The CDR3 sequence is CASSPLRGGRLNF. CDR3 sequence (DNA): TGTGCCAGCAGCCCATTACGGGGCGGGAGATTGAACTTC.

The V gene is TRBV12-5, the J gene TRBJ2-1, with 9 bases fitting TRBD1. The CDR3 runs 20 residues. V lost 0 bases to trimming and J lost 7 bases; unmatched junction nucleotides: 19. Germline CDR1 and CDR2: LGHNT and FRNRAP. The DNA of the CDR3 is TGTGCTAGTGGTTTGGTACCTGGGACAGGGTTGGCTGGTCAGGAAAATGAGCAGTTCTTC. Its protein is CASGLVPGTGLAGQENEQFF.

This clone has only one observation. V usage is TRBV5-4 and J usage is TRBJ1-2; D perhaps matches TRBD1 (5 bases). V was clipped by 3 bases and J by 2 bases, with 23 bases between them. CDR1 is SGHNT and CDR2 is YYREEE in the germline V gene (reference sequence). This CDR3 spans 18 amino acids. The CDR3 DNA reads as TGTGCCAGCAGCTACCTGACAGACCCCCCGGTGGAGAACTATGGCTACACCTTC. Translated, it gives CASSYLTDPPVENYGYTF.

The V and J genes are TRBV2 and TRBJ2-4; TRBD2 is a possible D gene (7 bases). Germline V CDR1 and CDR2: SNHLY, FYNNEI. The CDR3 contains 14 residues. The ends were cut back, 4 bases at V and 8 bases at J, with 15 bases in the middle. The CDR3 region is CASSGWREGDIQYF. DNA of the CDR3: TGTGCCAGCAGTGGTTGGAGGGAGGGGGACATTCAGTACTTC.

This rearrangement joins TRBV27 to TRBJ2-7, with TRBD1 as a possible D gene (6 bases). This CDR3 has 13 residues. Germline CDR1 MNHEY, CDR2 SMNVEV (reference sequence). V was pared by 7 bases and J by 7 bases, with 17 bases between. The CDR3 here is CASTLDSLCEQYF. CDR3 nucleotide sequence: TGTGCCAGCACCTTGGACAGTTTGTGTGAGCAGTACTTC.

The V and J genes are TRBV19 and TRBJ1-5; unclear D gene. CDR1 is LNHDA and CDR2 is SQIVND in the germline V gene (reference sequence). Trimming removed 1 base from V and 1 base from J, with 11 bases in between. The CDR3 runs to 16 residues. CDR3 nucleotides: TGTGCCAGTAGTATAGGGGCGGAGACCAGCAATCAGCCCCAGCATTTT. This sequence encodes CASSIGAETSNQPQHF.

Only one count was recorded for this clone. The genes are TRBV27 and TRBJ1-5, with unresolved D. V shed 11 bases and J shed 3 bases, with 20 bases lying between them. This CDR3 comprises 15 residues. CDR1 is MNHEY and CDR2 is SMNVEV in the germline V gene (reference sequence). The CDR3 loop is CAVQTKATDNQPQHF. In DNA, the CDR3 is TGTGCCGTCCAGACGAAGGCCACCGACAATCAGCCCCAGCATTTT.

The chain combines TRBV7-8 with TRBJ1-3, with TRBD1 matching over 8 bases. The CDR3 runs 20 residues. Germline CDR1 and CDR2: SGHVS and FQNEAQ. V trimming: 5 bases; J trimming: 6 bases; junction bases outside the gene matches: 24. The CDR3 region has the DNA TGTGCCAGCAGCCTAAAACCGTGGGACAGGCGGCTTAACGTGGAAAACACCATATATTTT. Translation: CASSLKPWDRRLNVENTIYF.